Each of the 6 T cell receptor beta chains below was sequenced from the same sample in a study of blood T cell repertoires in COVID-19. Clones were read by immunoSEQ multiplex PCR, and TCRdb kept only the in-frame ones, dropping some. The sample lists 300,000 to 400,000 clones, around nine tenths occurring once. Sequenced material: peripheral blood. These receptors came from a woman aged 70-85 years with COVID-19, enrolled during active disease.

J is TRBJ1-5 and V is TRBV4-1; weak D call: TRBD1 (5 bases). Germline V lookup: CDR1 MGHRA, CDR2 YSYEKL. V was cut by 3 bases and J by 0 bases, with 9 bases left in between. This CDR3 is built from 15 residues. Written as DNA, the CDR3 is TGCGCCAGCAGCCACACCAGGGATAGCAATCAGCCCCAGCATTTT. It codes for CASSHTRDSNQPQHF.

This clone came up once. This rearrangement joins TRBV19 to TRBJ2-1, with 8 bases fitting TRBD1. The ends lost 5 bases at V and 3 bases at J; junction bases unmatched: 6. The CDR3 is made up of 15 amino acids. Germline values: CDR1 LNHDA, CDR2 SQIVND (reference sequence). In DNA form, the CDR3 reads TGTGCCAGTAGTCGGGACAGGCGGAACTACAATGAGCAGTTCTTC. It yields the protein CASSRDRRNYNEQFF.

V usage is TRBV13 and J usage is TRBJ2-6; 8 nucleotides line up with TRBD1. The germline V gene has CDR1 PRHDT and CDR2 FYEKMQ (reference sequence). With 4 bases clipped from V and 0 bases from J, the junction kept 14 bases outside the gene matches. The CDR3 sequence is 20 residues long. Written as DNA, the CDR3 is TGTGCCAGCAGCTCTACCACCTCCGGGACAGGACCCTCTGGGGCCAACGTCCTGACTTTC. Translating it yields CASSSTTSGTGPSGANVLTF.

This chain uses TRBV11-2 with TRBJ1-4; D gene unclear. The CDR3 has 15 amino acids. V was pared by 3 bases and J by 8 bases, with 16 bases between. CDR1 and CDR2 from the germline V gene are SGHAT and FQNNGV. As DNA, the CDR3 is TGTGCCAGCAGCTTGAAACGTCTCATCGGGGAAAAACTGTTTTTT. It translates to CASSLKRLIGEKLFF.

This clone occurred once. The rearrangement links TRBV27 to TRBJ1-5; D may be TRBD1 (5 bases). CDR1 is MNHEY and CDR2 is SMNVEV in the germline V gene (reference sequence). V gave up 5 bases and J gave up 6 bases, with 17 bases separating them. The CDR3 contains 15 residues. The CDR3 DNA reads as TGTGCCAGCAGTCCGACCCCAGGGTTGGGTCAGCCCCAGCATTTT. Amino acids: CASSPTPGLGQPQHF.

V is TRBV9 and J is TRBJ1-6; weak D call: TRBD1 (6 bases). Germline assignment: CDR1 SGDLS and CDR2 YYNGEE. This CDR3 spans 14 amino acids. V was cut by 6 bases and J by 7 bases, with 14 bases left in between. CDR3 DNA: TGTGCCAGCACCTTAGGACAGCCAAATTCACCCCTCCACTTT. Protein: CASTLGQPNSPLHF. The full variable domain, its missing parts supplied by reference TRBV9 and TRBJ1-6, is DSGVTQTPKHLITATGQRVTLRCSPRSGDLSVYWYQQSLDQGLQFLIQYYNGEERAKGNILERFSAQQFPDLHSELNLSSLELGDSALYFCASTLGQPNSPLHFGNGTRLTVT.